Included here is one TCR beta chain sequence, with context. The TCR beta CDR3 regions underwent amplification using RNA transcripts as the source. HTBI primers were employed in a first-round RT-PCR of the TCR CDR3. TCRdb fed the multiplex PCR reads into MiXCR, producing one record per CDR3 protein. The table lists hundreds of thousands of distinct CDR3 sequences, over 35% of them singletons. The record originates from a study of T cells in Graves' hyperthyroidism and ophthalmopathy. The receptor's source is a man aged 18-30 years with Graves' hyperthyroidism. The sample taken for sequencing was blood.

The CDR3 sequence: CASSSQGGEETQYF. As DNA, the CDR3 is TGTGCCAGCAGCTCACAGGGGGGAGAAGAGACCCAGTACTTC. The chain carries TRBV7-3 and TRBJ2-5; 8 bases are shared with TRBD1. This CDR3 spans 14 amino acids. V was pared by 4 bases and J by 3 bases, with 4 bases of the junction left unmatched. CDR1 is SGHTA and CDR2 is FQGTGA in the germline V gene. The full variable domain, rest sourced from reference TRBV7-3 and TRBJ2-5, is GAGVSQTPSNKVTEKGKYVELRCDPISGHTALYWYRQSLGQGPEFLIYFQGTGAADDSGLPNDRFFAVRPEGSVSTLKIQRTERGDSAVYLCASSSQGGEETQYFGPGTRLLVL.